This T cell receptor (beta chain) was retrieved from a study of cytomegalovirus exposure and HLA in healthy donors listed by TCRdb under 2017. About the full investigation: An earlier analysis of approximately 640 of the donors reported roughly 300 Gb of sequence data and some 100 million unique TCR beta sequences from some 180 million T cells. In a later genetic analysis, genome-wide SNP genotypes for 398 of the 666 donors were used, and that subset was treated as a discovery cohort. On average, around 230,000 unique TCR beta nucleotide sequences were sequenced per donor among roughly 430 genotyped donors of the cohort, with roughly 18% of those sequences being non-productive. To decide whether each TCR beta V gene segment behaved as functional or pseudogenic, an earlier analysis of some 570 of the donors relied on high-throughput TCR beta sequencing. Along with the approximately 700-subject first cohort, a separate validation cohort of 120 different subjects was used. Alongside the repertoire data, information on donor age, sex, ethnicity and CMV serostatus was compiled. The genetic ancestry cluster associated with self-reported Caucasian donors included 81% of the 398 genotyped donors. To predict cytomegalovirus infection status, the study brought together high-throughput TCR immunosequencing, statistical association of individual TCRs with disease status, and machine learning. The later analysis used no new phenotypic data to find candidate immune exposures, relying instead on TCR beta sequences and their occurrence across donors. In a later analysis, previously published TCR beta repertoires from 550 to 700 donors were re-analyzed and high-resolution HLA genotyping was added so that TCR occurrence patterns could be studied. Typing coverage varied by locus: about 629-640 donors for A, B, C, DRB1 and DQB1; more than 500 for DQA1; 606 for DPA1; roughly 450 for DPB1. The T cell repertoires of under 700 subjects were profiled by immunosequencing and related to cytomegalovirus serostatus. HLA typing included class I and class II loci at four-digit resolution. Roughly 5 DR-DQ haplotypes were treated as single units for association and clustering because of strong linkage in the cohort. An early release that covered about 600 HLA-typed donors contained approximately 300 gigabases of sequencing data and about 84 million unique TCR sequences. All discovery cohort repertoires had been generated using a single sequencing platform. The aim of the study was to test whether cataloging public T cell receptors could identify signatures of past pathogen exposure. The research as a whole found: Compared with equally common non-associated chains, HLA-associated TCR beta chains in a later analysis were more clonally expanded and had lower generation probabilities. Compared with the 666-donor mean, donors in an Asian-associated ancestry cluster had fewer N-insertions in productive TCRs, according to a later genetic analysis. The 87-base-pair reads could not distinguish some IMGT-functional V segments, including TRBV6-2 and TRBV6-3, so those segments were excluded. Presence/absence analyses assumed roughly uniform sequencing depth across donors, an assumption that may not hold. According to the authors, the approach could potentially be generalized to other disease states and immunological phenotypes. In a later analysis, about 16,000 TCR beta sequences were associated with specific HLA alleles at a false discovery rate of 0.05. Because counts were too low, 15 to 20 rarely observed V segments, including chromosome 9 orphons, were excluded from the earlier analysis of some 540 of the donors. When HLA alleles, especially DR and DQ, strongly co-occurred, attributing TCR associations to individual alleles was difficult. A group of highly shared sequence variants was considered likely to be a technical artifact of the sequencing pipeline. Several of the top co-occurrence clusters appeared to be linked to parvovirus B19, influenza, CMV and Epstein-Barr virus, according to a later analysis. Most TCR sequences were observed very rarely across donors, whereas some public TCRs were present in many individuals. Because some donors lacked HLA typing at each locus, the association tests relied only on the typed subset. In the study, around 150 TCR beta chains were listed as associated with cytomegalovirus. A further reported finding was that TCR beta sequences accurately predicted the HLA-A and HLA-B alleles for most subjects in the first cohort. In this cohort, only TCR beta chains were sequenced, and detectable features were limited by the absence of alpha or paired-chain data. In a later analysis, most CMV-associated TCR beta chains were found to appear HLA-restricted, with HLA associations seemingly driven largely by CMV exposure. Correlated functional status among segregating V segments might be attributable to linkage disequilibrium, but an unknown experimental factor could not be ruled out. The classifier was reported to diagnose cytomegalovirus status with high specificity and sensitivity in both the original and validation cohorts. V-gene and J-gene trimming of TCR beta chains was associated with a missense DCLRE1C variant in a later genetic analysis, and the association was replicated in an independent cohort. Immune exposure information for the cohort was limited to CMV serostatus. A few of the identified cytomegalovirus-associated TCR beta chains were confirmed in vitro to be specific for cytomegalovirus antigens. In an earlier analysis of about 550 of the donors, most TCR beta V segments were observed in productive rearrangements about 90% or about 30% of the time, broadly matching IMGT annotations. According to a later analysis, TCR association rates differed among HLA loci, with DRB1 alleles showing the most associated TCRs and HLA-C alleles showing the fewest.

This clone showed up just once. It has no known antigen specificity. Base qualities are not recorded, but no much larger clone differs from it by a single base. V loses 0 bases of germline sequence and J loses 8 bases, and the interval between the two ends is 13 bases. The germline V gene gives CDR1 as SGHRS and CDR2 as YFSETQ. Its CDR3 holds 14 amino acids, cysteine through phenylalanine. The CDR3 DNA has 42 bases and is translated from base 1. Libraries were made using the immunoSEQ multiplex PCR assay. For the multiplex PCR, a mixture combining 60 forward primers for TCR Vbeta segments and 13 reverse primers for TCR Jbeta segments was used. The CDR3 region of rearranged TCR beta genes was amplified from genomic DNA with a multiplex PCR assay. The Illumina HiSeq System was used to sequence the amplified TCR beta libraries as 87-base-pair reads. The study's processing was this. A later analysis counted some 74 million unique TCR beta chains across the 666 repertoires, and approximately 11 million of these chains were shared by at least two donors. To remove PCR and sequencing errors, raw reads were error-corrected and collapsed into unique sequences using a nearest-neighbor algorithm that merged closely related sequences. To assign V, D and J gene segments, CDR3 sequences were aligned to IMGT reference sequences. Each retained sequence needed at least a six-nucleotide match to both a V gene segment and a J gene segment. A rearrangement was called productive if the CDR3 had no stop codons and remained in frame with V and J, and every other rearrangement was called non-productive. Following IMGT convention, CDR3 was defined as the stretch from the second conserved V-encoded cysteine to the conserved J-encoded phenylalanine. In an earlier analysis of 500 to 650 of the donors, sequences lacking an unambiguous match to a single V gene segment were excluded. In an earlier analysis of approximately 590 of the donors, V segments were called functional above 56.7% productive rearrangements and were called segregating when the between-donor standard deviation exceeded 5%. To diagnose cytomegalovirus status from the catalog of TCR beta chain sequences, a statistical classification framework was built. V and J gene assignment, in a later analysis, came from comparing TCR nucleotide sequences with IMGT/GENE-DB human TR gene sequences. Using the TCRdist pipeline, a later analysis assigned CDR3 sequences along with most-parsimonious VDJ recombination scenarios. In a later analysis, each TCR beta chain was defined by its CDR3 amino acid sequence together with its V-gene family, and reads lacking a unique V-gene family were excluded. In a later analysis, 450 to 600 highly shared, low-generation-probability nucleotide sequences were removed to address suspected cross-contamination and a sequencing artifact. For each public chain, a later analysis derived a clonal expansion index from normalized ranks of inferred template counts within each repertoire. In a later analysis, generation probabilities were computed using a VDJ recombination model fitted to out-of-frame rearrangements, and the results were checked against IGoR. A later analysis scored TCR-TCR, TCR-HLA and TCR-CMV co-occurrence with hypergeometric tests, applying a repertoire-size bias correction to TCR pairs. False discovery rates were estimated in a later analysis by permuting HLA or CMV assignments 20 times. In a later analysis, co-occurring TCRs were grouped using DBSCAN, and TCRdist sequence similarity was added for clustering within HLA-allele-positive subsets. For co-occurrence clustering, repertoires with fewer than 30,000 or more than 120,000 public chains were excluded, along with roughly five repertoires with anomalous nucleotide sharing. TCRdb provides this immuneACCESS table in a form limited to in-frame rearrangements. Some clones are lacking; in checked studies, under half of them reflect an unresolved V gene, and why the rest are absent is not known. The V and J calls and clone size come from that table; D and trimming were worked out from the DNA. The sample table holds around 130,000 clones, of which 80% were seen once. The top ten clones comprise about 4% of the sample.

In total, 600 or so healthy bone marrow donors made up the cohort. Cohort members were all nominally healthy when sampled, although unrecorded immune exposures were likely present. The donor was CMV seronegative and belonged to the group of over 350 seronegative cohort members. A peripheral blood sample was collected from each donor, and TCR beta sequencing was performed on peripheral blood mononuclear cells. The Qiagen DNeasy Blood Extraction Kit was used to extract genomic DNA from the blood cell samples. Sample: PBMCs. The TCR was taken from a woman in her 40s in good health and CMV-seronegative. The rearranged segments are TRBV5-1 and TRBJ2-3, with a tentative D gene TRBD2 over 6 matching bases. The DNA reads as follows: TGCGCCAGCAGCTTGGGAGACGGGGGTGGTACGCAGTATTTT. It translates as CASSLGDGGGTQYF.